This TCR beta chain was identified during a study of T cell repertoires in cytomegalovirus infection. Overall study: Public TCR beta signatures indicated both CMV infection and matching HLA type.

Study-level points and caveats: The response measured ex vivo was dominated by TCR beta clonotypes (HLA-C-restricted and CMV-specific). Accumulated public TCR beta family frequency recognized individuals carrying CMV together with the relevant HLA.

This clonotype was counted at least ten times. Its antigen is as yet unknown. The CDR3 has 16 amino acids. Trimming took off 5 bases at V and 4 bases at J, with 17 bases between the two ends. The germline CDR1 and CDR2 sequences are SGHVS and FNYEAQ. TCRdb passed the reads through MiXCR, listing each CDR3 protein once. The data contain under 850,000 distinct CDR3 sequences, less than 40% of them singletons. Input material: PBMCs. The TCR originated in a human donor in good health (CMV status not recorded). Some clones in this sample may be carry-over from other donors' samples. The gene calls are TRBV7-6 and TRBJ2-2; no definite D call. CDR3 sequence reads: CASSPTRARVTGELFF. CDR3 in DNA: TGTGCCAGCAGCCCAACGAGAGCTCGAGTCACCGGGGAGCTGTTTTTT.